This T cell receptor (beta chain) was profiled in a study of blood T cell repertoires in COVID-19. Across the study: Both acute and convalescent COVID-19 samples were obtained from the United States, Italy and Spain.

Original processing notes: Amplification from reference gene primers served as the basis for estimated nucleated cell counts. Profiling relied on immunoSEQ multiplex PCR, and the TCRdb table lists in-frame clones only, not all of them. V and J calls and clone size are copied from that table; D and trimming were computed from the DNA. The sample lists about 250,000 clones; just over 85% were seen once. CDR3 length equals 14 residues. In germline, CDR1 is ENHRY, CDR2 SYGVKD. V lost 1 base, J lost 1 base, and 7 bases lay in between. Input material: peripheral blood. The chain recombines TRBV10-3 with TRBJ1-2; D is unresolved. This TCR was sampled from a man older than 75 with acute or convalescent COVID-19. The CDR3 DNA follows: TGTGCCATCAGTGAGTTGAGGGATAACTATGGCTACACCTTC. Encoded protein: CAISELRDNYGYTF.